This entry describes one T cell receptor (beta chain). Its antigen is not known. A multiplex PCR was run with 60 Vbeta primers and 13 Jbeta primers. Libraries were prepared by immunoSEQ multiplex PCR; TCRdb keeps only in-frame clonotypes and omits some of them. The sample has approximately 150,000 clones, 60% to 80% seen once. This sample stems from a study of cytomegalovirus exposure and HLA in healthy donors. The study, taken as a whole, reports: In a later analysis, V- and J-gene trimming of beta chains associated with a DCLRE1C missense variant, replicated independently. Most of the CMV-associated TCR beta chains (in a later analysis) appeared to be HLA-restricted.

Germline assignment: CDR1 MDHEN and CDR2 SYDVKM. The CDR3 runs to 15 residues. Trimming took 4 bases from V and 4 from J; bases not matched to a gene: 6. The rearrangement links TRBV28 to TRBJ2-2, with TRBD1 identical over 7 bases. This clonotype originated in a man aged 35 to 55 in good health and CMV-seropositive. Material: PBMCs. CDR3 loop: CASSSTGQSTGELFF. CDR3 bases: TGTGCCAGCAGTTCCACGGGACAGAGCACCGGGGAGCTGTTTTTT.